This entry lists 24 T cell receptor beta chains sequenced from one sample in a study of cytomegalovirus exposure and HLA in healthy donors. The study ran its PCR with 60 Vbeta and 13 Jbeta primers. TCRdb keeps only in-frame clones here, not all; method: immunoSEQ multiplex PCR. The table lists 100,000 to 150,000 clones, around 79% of them singletons. The sample comprised PBMCs. The receptors come from a woman aged 40 to 50 in good health and CMV-seronegative.

V is TRBV9 and J is TRBJ2-7, with a tentative D call TRBD1 (6 bases). Germline lookup yields CDR1 SGDLS and CDR2 YYNGEE. This CDR3 region has 15 residues. The V end lost 0 bases, the J end lost 1 base, and 11 bases lay between the germline ends. The chain's CDR3 is CASSVDGDISYEQYF. For the CDR3, the DNA is TGTGCCAGCAGCGTAGATGGGGACATATCCTACGAGCAGTACTTC. The full variable domain, rest sourced from reference TRBV9 and TRBJ2-7, is DSGVTQTPKHLITATGQRVTLRCSPRSGDLSVYWYQQSLDQGLQFLIQYYNGEERAKGNILERFSAQQFPDLHSELNLSSLELGDSALYFCASSVDGDISYEQYFGPGTRLTVT.

This clone was detected only a few times. The chain links TRBV5-6 to TRBJ1-3; 8 nucleotides match TRBD1. The CDR3 runs to 19 residues. The germline CDR1 and CDR2 sequences are SGHDT and YYEEEE. Trimming at V came to 3 bases and at J to 0 bases, leaving 14 bases not matched to a gene. The CDR3 coding sequence is TGTGCCAGCAGCTCCGGGACCCGGACAGGGCTTTACTCTGGAAACACCATATATTTT. This sequence encodes CASSSGTRTGLYSGNTIYF.

The chain is built from TRBV6-1 and TRBJ1-5; TRBD1 aligns across 10 bases. The CDR3 runs 16 residues. The V and J ends lost 2 bases and 4 bases, in that order; junction bases with no gene match: 5. Germline V lookup: CDR1 MNHNS, CDR2 SASEGT. The CDR3, as DNA: TGTGCCAGCAGTGAATTCGGGACAGGGGTTAATCAGCCCCAGCATTTT. Amino acid sequence: CASSEFGTGVNQPQHF.

The chain couples TRBV7-8 to TRBJ2-6; 8 nucleotides align to TRBD2. The CDR3 covers 18 residues. The V gene's germline CDR1 is SGHVS and CDR2 FQNEAQ. Unmatched junction bases numbered 6, after V lost 1 base and J lost 1 base. The CDR3 sequence: CASSLGGAGGSGANVLTF. The CDR3 DNA follows: TGTGCCAGCAGCTTAGGCGGGGCGGGAGGTTCTGGGGCCAACGTCCTGACTTTC.

The chain uses TRBV5-6 and TRBJ2-2; D not certain. Germline V lookup: CDR1 SGHDT, CDR2 YYEEEE. The CDR3 sequence is 16 residues long. V was clipped by 0 bases and J by 0 bases, with 9 bases between them. This chain's CDR3 is CASSLDAVSNTGELFF. CDR3 sequence (DNA): TGTGCCAGCAGCTTGGATGCGGTTTCGAACACCGGGGAGCTGTTTTTT. The full variable domain, completed using reference TRBV5-6 and TRBJ2-2, is DAGVTQSPTHLIKTRGQQVTLRCSPKSGHDTVSWYQQALGQGPQFIFQYYEEEERQRGNFPDRFSGHQFPNYSSELNVNALLLGDSALYLCASSLDAVSNTGELFFGEGSRLTVL.

This sequence joins TRBV27 and TRBJ2-1; 12 bases map to TRBD2. The CDR3 contains 16 residues. With 5 bases clipped from V and 12 bases from J, the junction kept 14 bases outside the gene matches. Germline CDR1 is MNHEY and CDR2 is SMNVEV (reference sequence). CDR3 sequence (DNA): TGTGCCAGCAGTGTGGGGACTAGCGGGTACGCAAGGGCGCAGTTCTTC. Translation: CASSVGTSGYARAQFF.

V is TRBV29-1 and J is TRBJ1-3; D gene uncertain. The CDR3 is 12 residues long. CDR1 SQVTM and CDR2 ANQGSEA come from the germline V gene. Trimming shortened V by 3 bases and J by 4 bases, and 7 bases separated the two germline ends. The CDR3 nucleotides are TGCAGCGTTGAGGTACAAGGAAACACCATATATTTT. Residues: CSVEVQGNTIYF.

This CDR3 is CASSQKIAGGGNEQFF. In nucleotides, the CDR3 is TGCGCCAGCAGCCAAAAAATAGCGGGAGGGGGCAATGAGCAGTTCTTC. The chain employs TRBV4-3 and TRBJ2-1; 11 bases are shared with TRBD2. CDR1 and CDR2 from the germline V gene are LGHNA and YSLEER. The CDR3 sequence is 16 residues long. The J segment lost 6 bases and the V segment lost 2 bases, leaving 6 bases of the junction unmatched.

This rearrangement joins TRBV7-9 to TRBJ1-2, with D hard to call. Germline V gives CDR1 SEHNR, CDR2 FQNEAQ (reference sequence). The V and J ends lost 5 bases and 3 bases respectively, with 13 bases between them. This CDR3 is built from 14 residues. The CDR3 is CASSRSTRDYGYTF. The CDR3 region has the DNA TGTGCCAGCAGCCGCTCTACTCGGGACTATGGCTACACCTTC.

V usage is TRBV27 and J usage is TRBJ2-1, with D possibly being TRBD2 (5 bases). Germline lookup yields CDR1 MNHEY and CDR2 SMNVEV (reference sequence). This CDR3 region has 15 residues. V lost 5 bases and J lost 6, with 17 bases in between. CDR3 loop: CASSRSRIASNEQFF. Written as DNA, the CDR3 is TGTGCCAGCAGTCGAAGCCGTATAGCGAGCAATGAGCAGTTCTTC.

This clone was counted a few times. The chain recombines TRBV19 with TRBJ1-1, with a tentative D call TRBD1 (5 bases). Trimming took off 5 bases at V and 4 bases at J, with 14 bases between the two ends. Germline V lookup: CDR1 LNHDA, CDR2 SQIVND (reference sequence). The CDR3 consists of 14 residues. The CDR3 region has the DNA TGTGCCAGTAGTTTGCTGGGGCCGAGCACTGAAGCTTTCTTT. This encodes CASSLLGPSTEAFF.

The genes are TRBV2 and TRBJ1-2; 7 nucleotides agree with TRBD1. Per the germline V gene, CDR1 is SNHLY and CDR2 is FYNNEI. V trimming: 1 base; J trimming: 5 bases; junction bases outside the gene matches: 7. The CDR3 is 15 amino acids. The CDR3 sequence: CASSEDPGQSYGYTF. CDR3 coding DNA: TGTGCCAGCAGTGAAGATCCGGGACAGTCTTATGGCTACACCTTC.

This chain uses TRBV5-4 with TRBJ1-5; D remains unclear. The germline V gene encodes CDR1 SGHNT and CDR2 YYREEE (reference sequence). V was shortened by 2 bases and J by 4 bases, with 13 bases between the two germline ends. This CDR3 has 15 amino acids. The chain's CDR3 is CASSFPEQLNQPQHF. The CDR3 DNA is TGTGCCAGCAGCTTCCCGGAGCAGCTTAATCAGCCCCAGCATTTT.

There are a few counts of this clone. The rearrangement links TRBV5-1 to TRBJ2-2; a weak D match, TRBD2 (5 bases). V was trimmed by 5 bases and J by 3 bases, leaving 17 bases between them. CDR1 is SGHRS, CDR2 YFSETQ, per germline. The CDR3 covers 16 residues. CDR3 region: CASRPGRGSDTGELFF. Written as DNA, the CDR3 is TGCGCCAGCAGACCCGGACGGGGTAGTGACACCGGGGAGCTGTTTTTT. Filled out from reference TRBV5-1 and TRBJ2-2, the complete variable domain reads KAGVTQTPRYLIKTRGQQVTLSCSPISGHRSVSWYQQTPGQGLQFLFEYFSETQRNKGNFPGRFSGRQFSNSRSEMNVSTLELGDSALYLCASRPGRGSDTGELFFGEGSRLTVL.

The chain is built from TRBV29-1 and TRBJ2-1, with 12 bases fitting TRBD2. V trimming: 4 bases; J trimming: 6 bases; junction bases outside the gene matches: 7. Germline V lookup: CDR1 SQVTM, CDR2 ANQGSEA. The CDR3 loop spans 15 amino acids. CDR3 DNA sequence: TGCAGCGTTGGGGGACCTAGCGGGAGGGTCAATGAGCAGTTCTTC. It yields the protein CSVGGPSGRVNEQFF.

This clone has more than one count but fewer than ten. The chain has TRBV5-1 and TRBJ2-6, with 8 nucleotides matching TRBD2. Germline V lookup: CDR1 SGHRS, CDR2 YFSETQ. The V segment lost 7 bases and the J segment 4 bases; nucleotides outside the gene matches: 22. The CDR3 covers 20 residues. CDR3 in DNA: TGCGCCAGCCGACCGGGGGGGCCTAGCGGGCCCCCCGGCGGGGCCAACGTCCTGACTTTC. Protein sequence: CASRPGGPSGPPGGANVLTF.

The chain employs TRBV6-5 and TRBJ1-2; a possible D gene is TRBD1 (5 bases). Germline V gives CDR1 MNHEY, CDR2 SVGAGI. The length of the CDR3 is 14 residues. Trimming took off 7 bases at V and 1 base at J, with 13 bases between the two ends. CDR3 loop: CASTQGEDNYGYTF. DNA for the CDR3: TGTGCCAGCACCCAAGGGGAGGATAACTATGGCTACACCTTC.

J is TRBJ2-7 and V is TRBV5-1, with a possible D match to TRBD1 (5 bases). Per germline, CDR1 SGHRS and CDR2 YFSETQ. CDR3 length: 16 amino acids. Trimming shortened V by 4 bases and J by 5 bases, and 22 bases separated the two germline ends. The CDR3 loop reads CASSPSVVAKGDEQYF. CDR3 nucleotides: TGCGCCAGCAGCCCCAGCGTAGTGGCTAAAGGGGACGAGCAGTACTTC.

In its sample, this clone was seen once. The chain carries TRBV27 and TRBJ2-1; 10 bases are a match to TRBD2. The CDR3 has 16 residues. Germline loops: CDR1 MNHEY, CDR2 SMNVEV (reference sequence). With V trimmed by 8 bases and J by 2 bases, 9 bases remained unmatched. Here the CDR3 DNA reads TGTGCCAGCTCATCAACTAGCGGGGTAGCCTACAATGAGCAGTTCTTC. It translates to CASSSTSGVAYNEQFF.

The CDR3 sequence: CASSPRIIAGVTDTQYF. CDR3 in DNA: TGTGCCAGTAGTCCCCGAATTATAGCGGGAGTCACAGATACGCAGTATTTT. The chain carries TRBV19 and TRBJ2-3; TRBD2 matches 9 bases. The CDR3 extends over 17 amino acids. Germline V gene lookup returns CDR1 LNHDA and CDR2 SQIVND (reference sequence). V gave up 5 bases and J gave up 2 bases; unmatched junction bases: 11.

The chain is built from TRBV7-9 and TRBJ2-5; perhaps TRBD1 as D (5 bases). This CDR3 spans 13 amino acids. With 5 bases removed from V and 5 bases from J, the gap between germline ends came to 12 bases. Germline V CDR1 and CDR2: SEHNR, FQNEAQ (reference sequence). The CDR3 DNA sequence: TGTGCCAGCAGCCCCCAGGGTGAGGAGACCCAGTACTTC. Its protein is CASSPQGEETQYF.

The genes are TRBV7-9 and TRBJ2-3; D may be TRBD1 (5 bases). Germline loops: CDR1 SEHNR, CDR2 FQNEAQ (reference sequence). The CDR3 spans 16 residues. Trimming removed 2 bases at V and 0 bases at J, with 12 bases between. CDR3 DNA: TGTGCCAGCAGCTTAAGTACAGGCCATAGCACAGATACGCAGTATTTT. This encodes CASSLSTGHSTDTQYF.

The rearrangement joins TRBV7-2 to TRBJ2-2, with D possibly matching TRBD1 (5 bases). CDR1 and CDR2 (germline): SGHTA, FQGNSA. This CDR3 is built from 16 residues. Trimming removed 2 bases at V and 4 bases at J, with 14 bases between. CDR3 region: CASSLNPAGPTGELFF. CDR3 nucleotide sequence: TGTGCCAGCAGCTTAAACCCCGCAGGGCCCACCGGGGAGCTGTTTTTT.

This chain joins TRBV11-2 and TRBJ1-1, with 7 bases identical to TRBD1. Per the germline V gene, CDR1 is SGHAT and CDR2 is FQNNGV. The junction had 10 bases not matched to a gene; V was cut back by 5 bases and J by 4 bases. The CDR3 sequence is 15 residues long. The CDR3 sequence: CASSGVGGGVTEAFF. The DNA for the CDR3 is TGTGCCAGCAGCGGGGTTGGAGGGGGCGTCACTGAAGCTTTCTTT. Full variable domain (missing parts from reference TRBV11-2 and TRBJ1-1): EAGVAQSPRYKIIEKRQSVAFWCNPISGHATLYWYQQILGQGPKLLIQFQNNGVVDDSQLPKDRFSAERLKGVDSTLKIQPAKLEDSAVYLCASSGVGGGVTEAFFGQGTRLTVV.